These T cell receptor beta chains were read from a single sample in a study of blood T cell repertoires in COVID-19. Produced via immunoSEQ multiplex PCR; TCRdb's table is partial and in-frame only. The sample lists approximately 170,000 clones; 86% were seen once. Sequenced sample: peripheral blood. These receptors came from a woman in her 70s with acute or convalescent COVID-19. The CDR3 runs from the conserved cysteine through the conserved F or W. A D gene is named only where the DNA matches it firmly. Expanded clones are given a class, and other clones once, few, many or no size at all.

TRBV27	.	once	TRBJ1-1	TGTGCCAGCAGTTTACTGCCCCCAGGGAACACTGAAGCTTTCTTT	CASSLLPPGNTEAFF
TRBV18	TRBD2	.	TRBJ2-3	TGTGCCAGCTCACCAACGAGCGGGGGGGCTGGTTCAGATACGCAGTATTTT	CASSPTSGGAGSDTQYF
TRBV3-1/TRBV3-2	TRBD2	.	TRBJ2-2	TGTGCCAGCAGCCAAGATCGACTAGCGGGGGCCCGAAACACCGGGGAGCTGTTTTTT	CASSQDRLAGARNTGELFF
TRBV12-3/TRBV12-4	TRBD2	.	TRBJ2-1	TGTGCCAGCAGTTCGGGGGGGCCATTGCAGTTCTTC	CASSSGGPLQFF
TRBV29-1	TRBD2	.	TRBJ2-2	TGCAGCGTTGGACTAGCGGACCACACCGGGGAGCTGTTTTTT	CSVGLADHTGELFF
TRBV7-9	.	.	TRBJ2-5	TGTGCCAGCAGCTTAAGCGGTTTGGAGACCCAGTACTTC	CASSLSGLETQYF
TRBV7-2	.	once	TRBJ1-6	TGTGCCAGCAGCTTAGGACAGATGAATTCACCCCTCCACTTT	CASSLGQMNSPLHF
TRBV6-5	TRBD1	few	TRBJ1-2	TGTGCCAGCAACGCAGACAGGGTTGGGGGCTACACCTTC	CASNADRVGGYTF
TRBV18	.	.	TRBJ2-2	TGTGCCAGCTCACCTGGAGCGGGCACCGGGGAGCTGTTTTTT	CASSPGAGTGELFF
TRBV19	.	.	TRBJ1-5	TGTGCCAGTGGCCAGCCGGGGAACAATCAGCCCCAGCATTTT	CASGQPGNNQPQHF
TRBV2	.	.	TRBJ2-7	TGTGCCAGCAGTGACTCAAGAGTCTCCTACGAGCAGTACTTC	CASSDSRVSYEQYF
TRBV29-1	TRBD1	.	TRBJ2-2	TGCAGCGTTACAGGGGGTGCCTCAACCAACACCGGGGAGCTGTTTTTT	CSVTGGASTNTGELFF
TRBV7-2	.	.	TRBJ2-1	TGTGCCAGCAGCTTAGAGGGGGGGTCGTACAATGAGCAGTTCTTC	CASSLEGGSYNEQFF
TRBV7-2	.	.	TRBJ1-2	TGTGCCAGCAGCTTAGCGTGGCGGGACTATGGCTACACCTTC	CASSLAWRDYGYTF
TRBV5-5	TRBD1	.	TRBJ2-7	TGTGCCAGCAGCCCAAGACAGGGGAGCTCCTACGAGCAGTACTTC	CASSPRQGSSYEQYF